The source of this T cell receptor (beta chain) is a study of blood T cell repertoires in COVID-19. As for the study in general: Italy, Spain and the United States were the sources of the convalescent and acute COVID-19 samples. In each case, the material was cDNA or gDNA derived from T cells, B-cell-depleted T cells, or PBMCs.

Authors' data handling: The assay estimated nucleated cells by amplifying reference gene primers. The repertoire was sequenced with immunoSEQ multiplex PCR; TCRdb's copy has only in-frame clones and lacks some. V and J calls and clone size are copied from that table; D and trimming were computed from the DNA. The sample records roughly 190,000 clones, roughly 80% being singletons. CDR3 length equals 16 residues. The germline gives CDR1 MNHNS, CDR2 SASEGT. Trimming took 3 bases from V and 6 from J, leaving 18 bases between them. Material for sequencing was peripheral blood. The source is a woman between 50 and 59 years old with acute or convalescent COVID-19. The V gene is TRBV6-1, the J gene TRBJ2-1; possibly TRBD2 for D (6 bases). The CDR3 bases are TGTGCCAGCAGTGAGGAGAGGGGACTCCTCGCCAATGAGCAGTTCTTC. Its protein is CASSEERGLLANEQFF.